These T cell receptor beta chains were read from a single sample in a study of T cell responses to AZD1222 COVID-19 vaccine. TCRdb keeps only in-frame clones here, not all; method: immunoSEQ multiplex PCR. The profile shows around 180,000 clones, 85% to 95% of them singletons. The specimen was peripheral blood, collected on day 0 of AZD1222 vaccination. The receptor source for this set is an adult in good health. Both conserved end residues are part of each CDR3. D genes are given only for firm matches. Only some rows state a clone size, as once, few, many or a class for expanded clones.

V gene	clone size	D gene	J gene	CDR3 DNA	CDR3 protein
TRBV9	NA	NA	TRBJ1-3	TGTGCCAGCAGCGTAGGGCCAGGTAGCTTCTACTCTGGAAACACCATATATTTT	CASSVGPGSFYSGNTIYF
TRBV24-1	once	NA	TRBJ1-5	TGTGCCACCAGTGATCCCGGGGGAGGGCCCCAGCATTTT	CATSDPGGGPQHF
TRBV7-6	NA	NA	TRBJ2-7	TGTGCCAGCAGCTTAGTTCTAAGGGCAGCAACCTACGAGCAGTACTTC	CASSLVLRAATYEQYF
TRBV3-1/TRBV3-2	NA	TRBD1	TRBJ1-2	TGTGCCACCCAGGGGGGGGCTCCCAACTATGGCTACACCTTC	CATQGGAPNYGYTF
TRBV5-4	NA	NA	TRBJ1-2	TGTGCCAGCAGCTTATCAGGACCCTTCTATGGCTACACCTTC	CASSLSGPFYGYTF
TRBV3-1/TRBV3-2	NA	NA	TRBJ1-1	TGTGCCAGCAGCACACAGGGGAACACTGAAGCTTTCTTT	CASSTQGNTEAFF
TRBV6-1	NA	NA	TRBJ2-2	TGTGCCAGCAGTGAGGTGGTGCGCGGGGCCGGGGAGCTGTTTTTT	CASSEVVRGAGELFF
TRBV12-5	NA	NA	TRBJ1-1	TGTGCTAGTGGTTTGGTACTTTACAGTGAAATGAACACTGAAGCTTTCTTT	CASGLVLYSEMNTEAFF
TRBV5-1	once	NA	TRBJ1-1	TGCGCCAGCAGCTTGCAGGCGGCGAACACTGAAGCTTTCTTT	CASSLQAANTEAFF
TRBV5-4	NA	NA	TRBJ1-6	TGTGCCAGCAGCTTTAATAACAGACCCCTCCACTTT	CASSFNNRPLHF
TRBV7-9	NA	NA	TRBJ2-1	TGTGCCAGCAGCGTCCGGGACTTCCGCTACAATGAGCAGTTCTTC	CASSVRDFRYNEQFF
TRBV6-1	NA	TRBD2	TRBJ2-1	TGTGCCAGCAGTGAGACAGCGGGGGGGCCGACTAAGCGGTTCTTC	CASSETAGGPTKRFF
TRBV4-1	NA	NA	TRBJ2-3	TGCGCCAGCAGCCAAGATTGGCGGTTTGGCACAGATACGCAGTATTTT	CASSQDWRFGTDTQYF
TRBV27	NA	NA	TRBJ2-2	TGTGCCAGCAGTTCCTACAGGGTAAAGGCCGGGGAGCTGTTTTTT	CASSSYRVKAGELFF
TRBV19	many	NA	TRBJ1-5	TGTGCCAGTAGGGGCCTGAACGGCAATCAGCCCCAGCATTTT	CASRGLNGNQPQHF
TRBV18	once	NA	TRBJ1-6	TGTGCCAGCTCACCAGGTGGAACCTATAATTCACCCCTCCACTTT	CASSPGGTYNSPLHF
TRBV7-2	NA	NA	TRBJ2-7	TGTGCCAGCAGCGGAGCCCAGTCCAGTCCCTACGAGCAGTACTTC	CASSGAQSSPYEQYF
TRBV9	NA	NA	TRBJ1-1	TGTGCCAGCAGCCCCCCGGGCCTAGGACCGGGGAACACTGAAGCTTTCTTT	CASSPPGLGPGNTEAFF
TRBV3-1/TRBV3-2	once	NA	TRBJ1-5	TGTGCCAGCAGCCGTTCCAGTGGCCAGCCCCAGCATTTT	CASSRSSGQPQHF
TRBV11-2	NA	NA	TRBJ1-1	TGTGCCAGCAGCTTTATCCTTAGGGGGAACACTGAAGCTTTCTTT	CASSFILRGNTEAFF
TRBV7-9	once	NA	TRBJ2-5	TGTGCCAGCAGCTTAATGCTACAAGAGACCCAGTACTTC	CASSLMLQETQYF
TRBV7-9	NA	TRBD2	TRBJ2-7	TGTGCCAGCAGCTTAGCGACTAGCGGGAGGCAGACCTACGAGCAGTACTTC	CASSLATSGRQTYEQYF
TRBV3-1/TRBV3-2	NA	NA	TRBJ2-1	TGTGCCAGCAGGGGACAAAAGAGCTCCTACAATGAGCAGTTCTTC	CASRGQKSSYNEQFF
TRBV16	NA	TRBD1	TRBJ2-7	TGTGCCAGCAGCCAATCGGGACAGGGGATATACGAGCAGTACTTC	CASSQSGQGIYEQYF
TRBV2	NA	TRBD2	TRBJ2-7	TGTGCCAGCAGTGAGGCTAGCGGGACCTTCTACGAGCAGTACTTC	CASSEASGTFYEQYF
TRBV4-3	NA	TRBD1	TRBJ1-2	TGCGCCAGCAGCAACAGGGGGGGCTATGGCTACACCTTC	CASSNRGGYGYTF
TRBV10-2	NA	TRBD1	TRBJ2-7	TGCGCCACACTGACAGGGGGCTCCTACGAGCAGTACTTC	CATLTGGSYEQYF
TRBV4-2	few	TRBD1	TRBJ1-1	TGTGCCAGCAGCCAAGATCCCGGGACAGGGAACACTGAAGCTTTCTTT	CASSQDPGTGNTEAFF
TRBV9	NA	NA	TRBJ1-2	TGTGCCAGCAGCTCCACAGGGTACGGCTACACCTTC	CASSSTGYGYTF
TRBV19	once	NA	TRBJ1-2	TGTGCCAGTACCCGGGGGGAAAACTATGGCTACACCTTC	CASTRGENYGYTF
TRBV7-2	NA	NA	TRBJ2-7	TGTGCCAGCAGCTTAGATAGCGGCCCTGCCTACGAGCAGTACTTC	CASSLDSGPAYEQYF
TRBV3-1/TRBV3-2	NA	TRBD2	TRBJ2-1	TGTGCCAGCAGCCATATTACTTCCAGCGGGACCTACAATGAGCAGTTCTTC	CASSHITSSGTYNEQFF
TRBV7-6	NA	NA	TRBJ1-6	TGTGCCAGCAGCCCCAGAGGACCGACTTATAATTCACCCCTCCACTTT	CASSPRGPTYNSPLHF
TRBV6-5	NA	NA	TRBJ1-1	TGTGCCAGCAGTTACCAGGATAACACTGAAGCTTTCTTT	CASSYQDNTEAFF
TRBV6-2/TRBV6-3	NA	NA	TRBJ1-4	TGTGCCAGCAGCTGGAGGCCCAGGGGTGAAAAACTGTTTTTT	CASSWRPRGEKLFF
TRBV24-1	NA	NA	TRBJ2-5	TGTGCCACCAGTGATCCCTCAACCCTATACAGCCAAGAGACCCAGTACTTC	CATSDPSTLYSQETQYF
TRBV10-3	NA	TRBD2	TRBJ2-1	TGTGCCATCAGCGAGCGGGAGTCGTACAATGAGCAGTTCTTC	CAISERESYNEQFF
TRBV11-2	NA	TRBD1	TRBJ1-1	TGTGCCAGCAGCTCAGGGGGCTGGAACACTGAAGCTTTCTTT	CASSSGGWNTEAFF
TRBV7-9	NA	NA	TRBJ2-3	TGTGCCATAGGGGGGCAGGGGACAGATACGCAGTATTTT	CAIGGQGTDTQYF
TRBV18	NA	NA	TRBJ1-3	TGTGCCAGCTCACCCCCTGGGGGCTCTGGAAACACCATATATTTT	CASSPPGGSGNTIYF
TRBV3-1/TRBV3-2	NA	TRBD2	TRBJ2-3	TGTGCCAGCAGCCAAGAGTTTGGGAGCGGGGGTTGGACAGATACGCAGTATTTT	CASSQEFGSGGWTDTQYF
TRBV3-1/TRBV3-2	NA	NA	TRBJ2-7	TGTGCCAGCAGCCAGGGGGACGCCTACTACGAGCAGTACTTC	CASSQGDAYYEQYF
TRBV7-9	NA	NA	TRBJ1-1	TGTGCCAGCACCCCGGGTCGGGGGGCTAGGAACACTGAAGCTTTCTTT	CASTPGRGARNTEAFF
TRBV5-1	NA	TRBD1	TRBJ2-7	TGCGCCAGCAGCTTGGCACAACAGGGGCCACACGAGCAGTACTTC	CASSLAQQGPHEQYF
TRBV7-8	NA	NA	TRBJ2-3	TGTGCCAGCAGCTTAGTAGAGGGGTTTGGTGCAGATACGCAGTATTTT	CASSLVEGFGADTQYF
TRBV9	NA	NA	TRBJ1-6	TGTGCCAGCAGCTCAGAGGTAGGGGCTCACAATTCACCCCTCCACTTT	CASSSEVGAHNSPLHF
TRBV2	NA	NA	TRBJ2-2	TGTGCCAGCATCTTGGACAGTCCGAACACCGGGGAGCTGTTTTTT	CASILDSPNTGELFF
TRBV3-1/TRBV3-2	once	NA	TRBJ1-2	TGTGCCAGCAGTTCATCCTATGGCTACACCTTC	CASSSSYGYTF
TRBV5-6	NA	NA	TRBJ1-6	TGTGCCAGCACCTTAACGGCGGGCCCAAGCTCCTATAATTCACCCCTCCACTTT	CASTLTAGPSSYNSPLHF
TRBV7-3	NA	NA	TRBJ1-2	TGTGCCAGCAGCCCTACTTTCTTGGGCAGTAACTATGGCTACACCTTC	CASSPTFLGSNYGYTF
TRBV12-3/TRBV12-4	NA	NA	TRBJ1-2	TGTGCCAGCAGTCGGGACTCGAGAGGCTACACCTTC	CASSRDSRGYTF
TRBV2	NA	NA	TRBJ1-1	TGTGCCAGCAGCCGAGGGTACGGGAACACTGAAGCTTTCTTT	CASSRGYGNTEAFF
TRBV7-6	NA	NA	TRBJ1-6	TGTGCCAGCAGGGGGGGGGTCTATAATTCACCCCTCCACTTT	CASRGGVYNSPLHF
TRBV15	NA	NA	TRBJ1-2	TGTGCCACCAGCCCCCGGGGTGCCTATGGCTACACCTTC	CATSPRGAYGYTF